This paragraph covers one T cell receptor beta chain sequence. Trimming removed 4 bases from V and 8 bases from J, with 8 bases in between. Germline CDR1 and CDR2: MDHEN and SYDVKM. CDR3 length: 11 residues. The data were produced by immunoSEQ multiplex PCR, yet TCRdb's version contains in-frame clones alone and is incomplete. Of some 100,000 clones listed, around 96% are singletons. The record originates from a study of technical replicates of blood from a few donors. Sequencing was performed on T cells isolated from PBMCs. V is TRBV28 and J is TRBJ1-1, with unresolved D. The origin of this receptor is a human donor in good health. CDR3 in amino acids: CASSYNLEAFF. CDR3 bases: TGTGCCAGCAGTTATAACTTAGAAGCTTTCTTT.